Listed here are 19 T cell receptor beta chains from one sample, sequenced in a study of CD8 T cells in ankylosing spondylitis. TCRdb analysed the 5' RACE reads with MiXCR anew, one entry per CDR3 protein. The data show 250,000 to 400,000 distinct CDR3 sequences, around 10% seen once. The sample comprised blood, either unsorted or a sorted T cell fraction (not recorded which). These receptors originate from a female donor with ankylosing spondylitis or in good health (not recorded which).

This clonotype was detected ten times or more. This chain joins TRBV5-1 and TRBJ2-4, with a tentative D call TRBD1 (6 bases). The ends were cut back, 0 bases at V and 0 bases at J, with 22 bases in the middle. CDR1 is SGHRS, CDR2 YFSETQ, per germline. The CDR3 extends over 20 amino acids. The CDR3 DNA is TGCGCCAGCAGCTTGGCCACGGGGACAAAGACACCTCTAGCCAAAAACATTCAGTACTTC. It yields the protein CASSLATGTKTPLAKNIQYF.

This clonotype was observed at least ten times. This sequence joins TRBV20-1 and TRBJ2-2; 7 positions agree with TRBD2. V gave up 2 bases and J gave up 5 bases; unmatched junction bases: 5. Germline V gives CDR1 DFQATT, CDR2 SNEGSKA (reference sequence). The CDR3 extends over 14 amino acids. For the CDR3, the DNA is TGCAGTGCTAGAAAAACGGGAGGAACCGGGGAGCTGTTTTTT. It encodes CSARKTGGTGELFF.

The V and J genes are TRBV20-1 and TRBJ2-5; 11 bases map to TRBD2. CDR1 DFQATT and CDR2 SNEGSKA come from the germline V gene (reference sequence). Trimming removed 5 bases from V and 1 base from J; junction bases left unmatched: 6. The CDR3 is made up of 15 amino acids. This CDR3 reads CSAFRLAGPQETQYF. Here the CDR3 DNA reads TGCAGTGCTTTTCGACTAGCGGGGCCCCAAGAGACCCAGTACTTC.

Ten or more counts support this clonotype. V is TRBV5-1 and J is TRBJ2-2; D is possibly TRBD2 (6 bases). The CDR3 is 15 amino acids. Trimming took off 0 bases at V and 4 bases at J, with 10 bases between the two ends. Germline CDR1 and CDR2: SGHRS and YFSETQ. As DNA, the CDR3 is TGCGCCAGCAGCTTGGTCGGGAGCGGCACCGGGGAGCTGTTTTTT. Encoded protein: CASSLVGSGTGELFF.

The table lists this clonotype with many counts. This chain joins TRBV5-1 and TRBJ2-1, with 9 bases fitting TRBD1. Germline V lookup: CDR1 SGHRS, CDR2 YFSETQ. The CDR3 covers 17 residues. The V gene end was trimmed by 3 bases and the J gene end by 1 base; junction bases not matched to a gene: 8. CDR3 residues: CASSYDRGVTSYNEQFF. The CDR3 DNA is TGCGCCAGCAGCTATGACAGGGGGGTAACGTCCTACAATGAGCAGTTCTTC.

The chain is built from TRBV30 and TRBJ2-1, with D tentatively TRBD1 (6 bases). This CDR3 has 13 residues. Germline V gene sequence: CDR1 GTSNPN, CDR2 SVGIG (reference sequence). V shed 1 base and J shed 11 bases, with 15 bases lying between them. CDR3 in DNA: TGTGCCTGGAGTGGCATGGGGGCCAGTCAGCAGTTCTTC. It is translated as CAWSGMGASQQFF.

The sample holds many counts of this clonotype. This chain links TRBV20-1 with TRBJ2-3; the D call may be TRBD1 or TRBD2 (5 bases each). Deletions cut 6 bases from V and 3 bases from J, with 13 bases between. The germline gives CDR1 DFQATT, CDR2 SNEGSKA (reference sequence). The CDR3 has 13 amino acids. This chain's CDR3 is CSAGAGGTDTQYF. CDR3 nucleotide sequence: TGCAGTGCAGGGGCAGGAGGAACAGATACGCAGTATTTT.

This clonotype has a handful of counts. The gene calls are TRBV20-1 and TRBJ2-1, with D possibly being TRBD2 (6 bases). Germline V gives CDR1 DFQATT, CDR2 SNEGSKA (reference sequence). V was clipped by 7 bases and J by 0 bases, with 25 bases between them. CDR3 length: 18 amino acids. The CDR3 protein is CSGRGFSPSGSSYNEQFF. The CDR3 DNA sequence: TGCAGTGGACGGGGGTTTAGTCCGAGCGGCAGCTCCTACAATGAGCAGTTCTTC.

This clonotype was counted many times. This sequence joins TRBV20-1 and TRBJ1-5, with a weak D call TRBD1 (6 bases). The V end was cut by 5 bases, the J end by 0 bases, with 14 bases between. In germline, CDR1 is DFQATT, CDR2 SNEGSKA (reference sequence). The CDR3 is 15 amino acids. CDR3 nucleotide sequence: TGCAGTGCTGCGGACGGGACATATAGCAATCAGCCCCAGCATTTT. Its translation is CSAADGTYSNQPQHF.

In its sample, this clonotype was seen a few times. V gene TRBV5-1 combines with J gene TRBJ2-7, with 10 bases aligning to TRBD1. V dropped 6 bases and J dropped 5; count of bases not matched to a gene: 8. The length of the CDR3 is 14 residues. Germline CDR1 is SGHRS and CDR2 is YFSETQ. The CDR3 region has the DNA TGCGCCAGCACCGCGGGACAGGGGAGCAACGAGCAGTACTTC. This gives the protein CASTAGQGSNEQYF.

Only a few counts were recorded for this clonotype. The CDR3 here is CSAEKQGIHEQYF. In DNA form, the CDR3 reads TGCAGTGCTGAGAAACAGGGGATCCACGAGCAGTACTTC. The chain has TRBV20-1 and TRBJ2-7, with 7 bases lining up with TRBD1. With 5 bases clipped from V and 5 bases from J, the junction kept 9 bases outside the gene matches. The CDR3 spans 13 residues. The germline V gene has CDR1 DFQATT and CDR2 SNEGSKA (reference sequence).

This clonotype occurred many times. This rearrangement joins TRBV7-2 to TRBJ1-1; 7 positions match TRBD1. V shed 8 bases, J shed 4 bases, and the junction held 4 bases outside the gene matches. Per the germline V gene, CDR1 is SGHTA and CDR2 is FQGNSA. This CDR3 is 12 amino acids long. CDR3 in amino acids: CASGDRATEAFF. The CDR3 DNA reads TGTGCCAGCGGCGACAGGGCCACTGAAGCTTTCTTT.

This clonotype was observed a handful of times. The chain has TRBV3-1 and TRBJ1-1; D is perhaps TRBD1 (5 bases). The CDR3 has 14 residues. Per germline, CDR1 LGHDT and CDR2 YNNKEL (reference sequence). The V and J ends lost 0 bases and 1 base respectively, with 6 bases between them. The CDR3 sequence is CASSQDGGNTEAFF. CDR3 in DNA: TGTGCCAGCAGCCAAGATGGGGGGAACACTGAAGCTTTCTTT.

This clonotype was counted between two and nine times. The CDR3 loop reads CASSLAHLGETQYF. DNA for the CDR3: TGTGCCAGCAGTTTAGCGCATTTGGGAGAGACCCAGTACTTC. The chain is built from TRBV12-3 or TRBV12-4 and TRBJ2-5; D is unresolved. V gave up 0 bases and J gave up 4 bases, with 9 bases separating them. This CDR3 comprises 14 residues.

Written as DNA, the CDR3 is TGTGCCAGCAGTTACTCCCTCTGGACCTACAATGAGCAGTTCTTC. This translates into CASSYSLWTYNEQFF. This sequence joins TRBV6-5 and TRBJ2-1; D ambiguous. CDR1 and CDR2 from the germline V gene are MNHEY and SVGAGI. This CDR3 contains 15 residues. V was clipped by 0 bases and J by 2 bases, with 8 bases between them.

This chain connects TRBV5-6 to TRBJ2-5; D unresolved. Germline V gene data show CDR1 as SGHDT and CDR2 as YYEEEE. V shed 0 bases and J shed 7 bases, with 13 bases lying between them. The CDR3 length is 14 residues. The CDR3 DNA sequence: TGTGCCAGCAGCTTGGCGACGGTCTCGGCGACCCAGTACTTC. Translation: CASSLATVSATQYF.

Ten or more counts support this clonotype. The chain carries TRBV11-2 and TRBJ2-5; D may be TRBD1 (6 bases). V was clipped by 7 bases and J by 5 bases, with 17 bases between them. The CDR3 loop spans 14 amino acids. From germline, CDR1 is SGHAT and CDR2 FQNNGV. CDR3 loop: CASIRQVSGETQYF. CDR3 DNA: TGTGCCAGCATCCGACAGGTCTCTGGGGAGACCCAGTACTTC.

As to this clonotype: This sequence may be a read error, since a much larger clone differs from it by one base. This chain links TRBV5-1 with TRBJ2-3; D tentatively reads TRBD1 or TRBD2 (5 bases each). Germline CDR1 SGHRS, CDR2 YFSETQ. The CDR3 has 15 amino acids. The V gene lost 2 bases and the J gene lost 4 bases, with 14 bases spanning the gap. The CDR3 DNA reads TGCGCCAGCAGCTTACCTAGCAGGGCGGCAGATACGCAGTATTTT. Encoded protein: CASSLPSRAADTQYF.

This clonotype was recorded at least ten times. The chain combines TRBV19 with TRBJ2-7, with 7 bases fitting TRBD1. The CDR3 has 15 amino acids. CDR1 is LNHDA and CDR2 is SQIVND in the germline V gene (reference sequence). The V segment lost 5 bases and the J segment 7 bases; nucleotides outside the gene matches: 14. The chain's CDR3 is CASSPTQTGTGEQYF. DNA for the CDR3: TGTGCCAGTAGTCCAACCCAGACAGGGACGGGGGAGCAGTACTTC.